This T cell receptor beta chain appears in the sequencing data of a study of cytomegalovirus exposure and HLA in healthy donors. Study-level findings and limits: According to an earlier analysis, most TCR beta V segments yielded productive rearrangements about 90% or about 30% of the time. HLA alleles were associated with 15,000 to 20,000 TCR beta sequences in a later analysis at 0.05 false discovery rate. Some TCR beta chains (roughly 150 of them) were listed as cytomegalovirus-associated.

Use of 60 Vbeta and 13 Jbeta primers characterized the PCR. Sequenced by immunoSEQ multiplex PCR; TCRdb stores in-frame clones only, minus some. The top ten hold approximately 2% of the sample, which has about 260,000 clones, 70% to 90% seen once. The V gene lost 10 bases and the J gene lost 1 base, with 17 bases spanning the gap. Germline V gene lookup returns CDR1 ENHRY and CDR2 SYGVKD. The CDR3 sequence is 15 residues long. To note about this clone: No antigen is known for it.

The clonotype was recovered from a woman aged 40-49 years in good health and CMV-seropositive. What was sequenced was PBMCs. J is TRBJ1-5 and V is TRBV10-3; a weak D match, TRBD1 (5 bases). Here the CDR3 DNA reads TGTGCCACCCACCCGGGGGGGGGAAGCAATCAGCCCCAGCATTTT. It encodes CATHPGGGSNQPQHF.